This T cell receptor beta chain was sequenced in a study of cytomegalovirus exposure and HLA in healthy donors. A multiplex PCR was run with 60 Vbeta primers and 13 Jbeta primers. Measured with immunoSEQ multiplex PCR; TCRdb has only the in-frame clones, and not every one. The sample shows over 95,000 clones, 60% to 85% of them seen only once. The CDR3 is 15 amino acids. The V gene end was trimmed by 5 bases and the J gene end by 4 bases; junction bases not matched to a gene: 7. CDR1 PRHDT and CDR2 FYEKMQ come from the germline V gene (reference sequence). Sequenced input: PBMCs. V gene TRBV13 combines with J gene TRBJ2-7; the match to TRBD2 covers 11 bases. The receptor was derived from a female donor in good health and CMV-seronegative. In DNA form, the CDR3 reads TGTGCCAGCAGCCTAGCGGGGGGAAACCGTTACGAGCAGTACTTC. Translated, it gives CASSLAGGNRYEQYF. The complete variable domain, with remaining parts taken from reference TRBV13 and TRBJ2-7, reads AAGVIQSPRHLIKEKRETATLKCYPIPRHDTVYWYQQGPGQDPQFLISFYEKMQSDKGSIPDRFSAQQFSDYHSELNMSSLELGDSALYFCASSLAGGNRYEQYFGPGTRLTVT.